This TCR beta chain appears in the sequencing data of a study of shared clonotypes between healthy human individuals. Germline assignment: CDR1 SQVTM and CDR2 ANQGSEA. This CDR3 contains 11 residues. V was shortened by 3 bases and J by 7 bases, with 9 bases between the two germline ends. Sorted subsets were amplified in replicate PCRs using approximately 0.2 ug DNA, some 31,000 T cell genomes. Sequencing used immunoSEQ multiplex PCR; TCRdb keeps in-frame clones, though not all of them. The sample has about 1.5 million clones, around 98% seen once. The rearrangement joins TRBV29-1 to TRBJ1-1; no clear D. Specimen: naive CD4+ T cells sorted from blood. As to subset: CD45RA+ positively selected. This receptor was taken from a man aged 25-40 years in good health. CDR3 sequence: CSVENGVEAFF. The CDR3 region has the DNA TGCAGCGTTGAGAATGGGGTTGAAGCTTTCTTT.